Given below is one TCR beta chain in context. The antigen is unknown. J was trimmed by 8 bases and V by 2 bases; bases with no gene match: 8. The CDR3 runs 16 residues. Germline CDR1 SGHTA, CDR2 FQGNSA. The data are from a study of CD8 T cells in ankylosing spondylitis. Findings and limits, study-wide: Seemingly distinctive of ankylosing spondylitis blood was a TCR beta motif formed by eight highly homologous variants. Disease-linked clones had a CD8+ phenotype and relatively low frequency in peripheral blood.

Each TCR beta library was made by quantitative 5'-RACE that incorporated molecular barcodes. TCRdb ran MiXCR on the 5' RACE reads and lists one entry per CDR3 protein. The sample lists 350,000 or so distinct CDR3 sequences; 11% were seen once. This chain uses TRBV7-2 with TRBJ1-6; 8 bases align to TRBD1. Sequencing was performed on blood, either unsorted or a sorted T cell fraction (not recorded which). This receptor was taken from a female donor with ankylosing spondylitis or in good health (not recorded which). This CDR3 is CASSLKMAGGDSPLHF. In DNA form, the CDR3 reads TGTGCCAGCAGCTTAAAGATGGCAGGGGGCGATTCACCCCTCCACTTT.